The 31 T cell receptor beta chains presented below share a single source sample, sequenced in a study of CD8 T cells in Susac syndrome. With random hexamers, roughly 0.5 to 1 ug RNA was reverse transcribed. TCRdb processed the immunoSEQ multiplex PCR reads anew with MiXCR; each CDR3 protein has one entry. The sample holds 80,000 or so distinct CDR3 sequences, approximately 94% seen once. What was sequenced was CD8+ T cells from PBMCs. The receptors come from a human donor with Susac syndrome.

The chain recombines TRBV28 with TRBJ1-1; 9 bases fit TRBD1. The germline CDR1 and CDR2 sequences are MDHEN and SYDVKM. V was clipped by 6 bases and J by 4 bases; unmatched bases: 6. This CDR3 has 14 amino acids. The CDR3 DNA is TGTGCCAGCAGCCATGGGACAGGGAGCACTGAAGCTTTCTTT. Encoded protein: CASSHGTGSTEAFF.

Worth noting for this clonotype: The germline gene is not matched at one end of the junction; a read error may be the cause. V gene TRBV4-1 combines with J gene TRBJ2-1; D may match TRBD1 or TRBD2 (6 bases each). The CDR3 covers 14 residues. CDR1 and CDR2 from the germline V gene are MGHRA and YSYEKL. For the CDR3, the DNA is TGCGCCAGCACCCAAAGGGGGGAGTACAATGAGCAGTTCTTC. Residues: CASTQRGEYNEQFF.

The chain uses TRBV4-1 and TRBJ2-3, with 7 positions matching TRBD2. The CDR3 sequence is 13 residues long. Germline loops: CDR1 MGHRA, CDR2 YSYEKL. The trim removed 6 bases at V and 0 bases at J, leaving 0 bases unmatched. CDR3 protein: CASRAGSTDTQYF. CDR3 nucleotide sequence: TGCGCCAGCAGAGCGGGGAGCACAGATACGCAGTATTTT.

The chain is built from TRBV12-3 or TRBV12-4 and TRBJ2-1; D gene uncertain. Deletions cut 4 bases from V and 3 bases from J, with 4 bases between. The CDR3 has 12 residues. The CDR3 loop reads CASSWGYNEQFF. DNA for the CDR3: TGTGCCAGCAGTTGGGGCTACAATGAGCAGTTCTTC.

The chain links TRBV19 to TRBJ2-7; 7 bases agree with TRBD1. Germline CDR1 reads LNHDA; CDR2 reads SQIVND (reference sequence). Germline trimming cut 6 bases from V and 3 bases from J; bases unmatched to any gene: 5. CDR3 length equals 13 residues. Written as DNA, the CDR3 is TGTGCCAGTAGCGACAGGGCCCGCTACGAGCAGTACTTC. Encoded protein: CASSDRARYEQYF.

V gene TRBV27 combines with J gene TRBJ2-7; 7 nucleotides align to TRBD1. Trimming took 3 bases from V and 3 from J; bases not matched to a gene: 2. From germline, CDR1 is MNHEY and CDR2 SMNVEV (reference sequence). The CDR3 runs to 13 residues. This CDR3 is CASSFAGGYEQYF. For the CDR3, the DNA is TGTGCCAGCAGTTTTGCAGGGGGCTACGAGCAGTACTTC.

The chain links TRBV20-1 to TRBJ1-4; TRBD1 agrees at 10 bases. Germline assignment: CDR1 DFQATT and CDR2 SNEGSKA (reference sequence). CDR3 length: 15 amino acids. The J segment lost 6 bases and the V segment lost 2 bases, leaving 6 bases of the junction unmatched. For the CDR3, the DNA is TGCAGTGCTAGACTTCGGACAGGGGGTTATGAAAAACTGTTTTTT. Translation: CSARLRTGGYEKLFF.

This chain links TRBV28 with TRBJ2-4; 8 nucleotides agree with TRBD2. In germline, CDR1 is MDHEN, CDR2 SYDVKM. This CDR3 is 15 amino acids long. V dropped 4 bases and J dropped 8; count of bases not matched to a gene: 10. CDR3 DNA sequence: TGTGCCAGCAGTTCTCGACTAGCGCGATGGGACATTCAGTACTTC. It encodes CASSSRLARWDIQYF.

The rearrangement joins TRBV9 to TRBJ2-2; 7 nucleotides match TRBD1. The CDR3 runs 15 residues. Germline CDR1 is SGDLS and CDR2 is YYNGEE. With V trimmed by 6 bases and J by 4 bases, 9 bases remained unmatched. CDR3 coding DNA: TGTGCCAGCAACAACCGGGACAGTCCCACCGGGGAGCTGTTTTTT. Protein: CASNNRDSPTGELFF.

The rearrangement uses TRBV5-1 and TRBJ2-7; 10 bases line up with TRBD1. There are 14 residues in the CDR3. Germline lookup yields CDR1 SGHRS and CDR2 YFSETQ. The V and J ends lost 5 bases and 6 bases, in that order; junction bases with no gene match: 8. CDR3 loop: CASRAGTGEPEQYF. CDR3 sequence (DNA): TGCGCCAGCAGGGCCGGGACAGGGGAACCCGAGCAGTACTTC.

This sequence joins TRBV9 and TRBJ1-2; 8 bases align to TRBD1. The CDR3 is 15 amino acids. The germline CDR1 and CDR2 sequences are SGDLS and YYNGEE. The V segment lost 1 base and the J segment 5 bases; nucleotides outside the gene matches: 7. CDR3: CASSVRPGGVYGYTF. CDR3 nucleotide sequence: TGTGCCAGCAGCGTAAGGCCAGGGGGCGTGTATGGCTACACCTTC.

The chain combines TRBV5-6 with TRBJ2-4; D is uncertain. The CDR3 is 15 amino acids. V lost 1 base and J 8 bases, leaving 16 bases between the germline ends. CDR1 and CDR2 from the germline V gene are SGHDT and YYEEEE. DNA for the CDR3: TGTGCCAGCAGCTTGAGTAACCCGTCCGGTGACATTCAGTACTTC. Translated: CASSLSNPSGDIQYF.

The chain is built from TRBV7-9 and TRBJ1-1; the D gene is possibly TRBD1 (6 bases). Germline lookup yields CDR1 SEHNR and CDR2 FQNEAQ (reference sequence). Trimming removed 2 bases from V and 8 bases from J, with 9 bases in between. The length of the CDR3 is 12 residues. CDR3: CASSLRTDEAFF. The CDR3 DNA is TGTGCCAGCAGCTTACGGACAGACGAAGCTTTCTTT.

V is TRBV7-9 and J is TRBJ2-1, with 9 nucleotides matching TRBD2. Germline V lookup: CDR1 SEHNR, CDR2 FQNEAQ (reference sequence). The ends lost 4 bases at V and 5 bases at J; junction bases unmatched: 6. The CDR3 runs to 15 residues. CDR3 coding DNA: TGTGCCAGCAGCTGGCGGGGGGGCCAAGACAATGAGCAGTTCTTC. It is translated as CASSWRGGQDNEQFF.

J is TRBJ1-1 and V is TRBV13; D is undetermined. The CDR3 is 13 residues long. V was trimmed by 3 bases and J by 6 bases, leaving 11 bases between them. Germline values: CDR1 PRHDT, CDR2 FYEKMQ (reference sequence). The CDR3 here is CASSLANFAEAFF. As DNA, the CDR3 is TGTGCCAGCAGCTTGGCAAATTTCGCTGAAGCTTTCTTT.

The chain links TRBV28 to TRBJ2-3; 14 bases map to TRBD2. The CDR3 spans 20 residues. Germline CDR1 and CDR2: MDHEN and SYDVKM. The ends lost 2 bases at V and 4 bases at J; junction bases unmatched: 14. CDR3 loop: CASSLVIGRTSGGNPDTQYF. The DNA of the CDR3 is TGTGCCAGCAGTTTAGTCATTGGCCGGACTAGCGGGGGGAACCCAGATACGCAGTATTTT.

The V call is TRBV9, the J call TRBJ2-3; tentatively, D is TRBD2 (6 bases). The V end lost 3 bases, the J end lost 2 bases, and 13 bases lay between the germline ends. This CDR3 contains 15 residues. Germline CDR1 is SGDLS and CDR2 is YYNGEE. CDR3 bases: TGTGCCAGCAGCGCGGGGGTGGGGTTCACAGATACGCAGTATTTT. Protein: CASSAGVGFTDTQYF.

The rearrangement links TRBV24-1 to TRBJ2-1; TRBD1 is a possible D gene (6 bases). This CDR3 is built from 12 residues. Trimming stripped 6 bases from V and 4 bases from J, with 6 bases between. CDR1 and CDR2 (germline): KGHDR, SFDVKD. CDR3 loop: CATSTGYNEQFF. Here the CDR3 DNA reads TGTGCCACCAGTACAGGGTACAATGAGCAGTTCTTC.

V and J are TRBV6-6 and TRBJ2-7, with TRBD2 as a possible D gene (5 bases). The V gene lost 6 bases and the J gene lost 3 bases, with 9 bases spanning the gap. The V gene's germline CDR1 is MNHNY and CDR2 SVGAGI (reference sequence). This CDR3 contains 12 residues. DNA of the CDR3: TGTGCCAGCAGCCCCGGGGACTACGAGCAGTACTTC. Translated: CASSPGDYEQYF.

This rearrangement joins TRBV28 to TRBJ1-1; no definite D call. Per germline, CDR1 MDHEN and CDR2 SYDVKM. The V end lost 8 bases, the J end lost 1 base, and 17 bases lay between the germline ends. This CDR3 is 15 amino acids long. The CDR3 reads CASVLSPPGNTEAFF. CDR3 coding DNA: TGTGCCAGCGTTTTAAGCCCCCCAGGGAACACTGAAGCTTTCTTT.

This clonotype was seen just once. The CDR3 here is CASSEATGIAKNIQYF. Here the CDR3 DNA reads TGTGCCAGCAGTGAAGCAACAGGGATAGCCAAAAACATTCAGTACTTC. V and J are TRBV2 and TRBJ2-4; tentatively, D is TRBD1 (6 bases). The CDR3 covers 16 residues. CDR1 SNHLY and CDR2 FYNNEI come from the germline V gene. The germline V and J ends were trimmed by 0 bases and 0 bases, with 9 bases remaining between them.

Only one count was recorded for this clonotype. The J gene is TRBJ1-2, the V gene TRBV7-9, with a possible D match to TRBD1 (5 bases). Trimming pared 1 base from V and 8 bases from J, leaving 11 bases between. Per germline, CDR1 SEHNR and CDR2 FQNEAQ (reference sequence). The CDR3 length is 13 residues. CDR3 DNA: TGTGCCAGCAGCTTAGAGGCAGGGCGAGGCTACACCTTC. It codes for CASSLEAGRGYTF.

This clonotype was counted once. In this CDR3 the conserved last residue, phenylalanine or tryptophan, is missing, so a read error is likely. The rearrangement uses TRBV9 and TRBJ2-3, with TRBD2 as a possible D gene (5 bases). CDR3 length: 14 amino acids. Germline V CDR1 and CDR2: SGDLS, YYNGEE. V gave up 0 bases and J gave up 0 bases, with 5 bases separating them. The CDR3 loop reads CASSVAGSTDTQYL. The DNA of the CDR3 is TGTGCCAGCAGCGTAGCGGGGAGCACAGATACGCAGTATCTT.

The chain employs TRBV6-5 and TRBJ2-7; TRBD2 matches 8 bases. Per germline, CDR1 MNHEY and CDR2 SVGAGI. The CDR3 totals 15 residues. The trim removed 4 bases at V and 5 bases at J, leaving 10 bases unmatched. CDR3 nucleotide sequence: TGTGCCAGCAGTTCCCCTCGCGAGCGGGGGAACGAGCAGTACTTC. This translates into CASSSPRERGNEQYF.

This chain uses TRBV9 with TRBJ2-1; 8 nucleotides align to TRBD2. This CDR3 is 16 amino acids long. Germline assignment: CDR1 SGDLS and CDR2 YYNGEE. J gave up 5 bases and V 3 bases, and 10 bases lay outside the gene matches. The CDR3 loop is CASSERTSRGNNEQFF. CDR3 nucleotide sequence: TGTGCCAGCAGCGAACGGACTAGCAGGGGCAACAATGAGCAGTTCTTC.

This chain links TRBV4-3 with TRBJ1-6; D gene uncertain. Germline V lookup: CDR1 LGHNA, CDR2 YSLEER. Deletions cut 0 bases from V and 6 bases from J, with 12 bases between. This CDR3 is built from 16 residues. This CDR3 reads CASSQEASSFNSPLHF. The CDR3, as DNA: TGCGCCAGCAGCCAAGAGGCGTCCAGCTTTAATTCACCCCTCCACTTT.

The J gene is TRBJ2-3, the V gene TRBV7-2; 7 bases fit TRBD2. V dropped 5 bases and J dropped 0; count of bases not matched to a gene: 8. The CDR3 is 16 residues long. Germline V gene lookup returns CDR1 SGHTA and CDR2 FQGNSA. In DNA, the CDR3 is TGTGCCAGCAGCCCTAGCTGGGGGGGGAGCACAGATACGCAGTATTTT. Amino acid sequence: CASSPSWGGSTDTQYF.

The CDR3: CASSVARVANYGYTF. The CDR3 DNA sequence: TGTGCCAGCAGCGTAGCTCGGGTTGCGAACTATGGCTACACCTTC. This chain joins TRBV9 and TRBJ1-2; D unresolved. The V end lost 0 bases, the J end lost 2 bases, and 11 bases lay between the germline ends. The CDR3 is made up of 15 amino acids. Germline CDR1 SGDLS, CDR2 YYNGEE.

The chain is built from TRBV20-1 and TRBJ2-3; D not resolved. Per germline, CDR1 DFQATT and CDR2 SNEGSKA (reference sequence). The CDR3 extends over 15 amino acids. Trimming cost V 0 bases and J 2 bases, with 12 bases left between them. CDR3 coding DNA: TGCAGTGCTAGAGACCGAGCGCGTTACACAGATACGCAGTATTTT. Protein product: CSARDRARYTDTQYF.

The chain recombines TRBV7-2 with TRBJ2-7, with TRBD1 as a possible D gene (5 bases). CDR3 length: 14 amino acids. Trimming shortened V by 2 bases and J by 2 bases, and 10 bases separated the two germline ends. Germline V CDR1 and CDR2: SGHTA, FQGNSA. The CDR3 region has the DNA TGTGCCAGCAGCTTAAAAGGACATCCCTACGAGCAGTACTTC. It specifies CASSLKGHPYEQYF. Drawing the rest from reference TRBV7-2 and TRBJ2-7, the complete variable domain is GAGVSQSPSNKVTEKGKDVELRCDPISGHTALYWYRQSLGQGLEFLIYFQGNSAPDKSGLPSDRFSAERTGGSVSTLTIQRTQQEDSAVYLCASSLKGHPYEQYFGPGTRLTVT.

V and J are TRBV3-1 and TRBJ2-5; D is undetermined. The CDR3 is 15 amino acids. V lost 0 bases to trimming and J lost 2 bases, with 10 bases between them. CDR1 and CDR2 from the germline V gene are LGHDT and YNNKEL (reference sequence). CDR3 sequence: CASSQDSYIQETQYF. DNA for the CDR3: TGTGCCAGCAGCCAAGATTCCTATATTCAAGAGACCCAGTACTTC.